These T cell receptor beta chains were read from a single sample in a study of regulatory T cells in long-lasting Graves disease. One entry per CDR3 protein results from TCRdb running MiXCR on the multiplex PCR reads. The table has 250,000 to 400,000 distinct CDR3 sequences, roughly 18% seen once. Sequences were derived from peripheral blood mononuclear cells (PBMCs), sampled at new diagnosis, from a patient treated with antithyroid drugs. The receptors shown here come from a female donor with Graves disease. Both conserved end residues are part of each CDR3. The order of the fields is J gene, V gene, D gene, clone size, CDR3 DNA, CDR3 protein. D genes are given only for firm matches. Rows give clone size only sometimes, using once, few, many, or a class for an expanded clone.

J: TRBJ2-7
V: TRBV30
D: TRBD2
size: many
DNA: TGTGCCTGGAATTTAGGAGGACTAGGGCCACGGTCCTACGAGCAGTACTTC
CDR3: CAWNLGGLGPRSYEQYF

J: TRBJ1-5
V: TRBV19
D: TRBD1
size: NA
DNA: TGTGCCACCACATCCCGGGACAGGATCCGAGGTCAGCCCCAGCATTTT
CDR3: CATTSRDRIRGQPQHF

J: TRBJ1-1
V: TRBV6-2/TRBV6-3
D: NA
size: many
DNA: TGTGCCAGCAGTTTGAGGGAGCGCACTGAAGCTTTCTTT
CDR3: CASSLRERTEAFF

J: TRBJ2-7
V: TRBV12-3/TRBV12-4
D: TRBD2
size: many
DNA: TGTGCCAGCAGCGGACTAGCGAAATCCTACGAGCAGTACTTC
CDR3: CASSGLAKSYEQYF

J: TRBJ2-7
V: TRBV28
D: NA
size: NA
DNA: TGTGCCAGCAGTTTCTATAGGGGATCTTCCTACGAGCAGTACTTC
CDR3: CASSFYRGSSYEQYF

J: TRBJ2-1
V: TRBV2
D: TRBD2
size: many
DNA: TGTGCCAGCAGGAGACTAGCGGGAGTATTAAATGAGCAGTTCTTC
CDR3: CASRRLAGVLNEQFF

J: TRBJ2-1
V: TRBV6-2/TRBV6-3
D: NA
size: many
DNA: TGTGCCAGCACAACCCTCAGGGCGGTGAATGAGCAGTTCTTC
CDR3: CASTTLRAVNEQFF

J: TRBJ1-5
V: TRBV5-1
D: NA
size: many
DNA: TGCGCCAGCAGCTTGTGGTTAGGCCAGCCCCAGCATTTT
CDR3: CASSLWLGQPQHF

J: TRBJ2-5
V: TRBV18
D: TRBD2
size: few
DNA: TGTGCCAGCTCACCCCCGGGGGGAACCCTCCAAGAGACCCAGTACTTC
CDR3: CASSPPGGTLQETQYF

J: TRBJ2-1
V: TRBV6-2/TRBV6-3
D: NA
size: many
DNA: TGTGCCAGCAGTTACAGGCTGAGTCCTCGTGGGGTCGGCAATGAGCAGTTCTTC
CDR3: CASSYRLSPRGVGNEQFF

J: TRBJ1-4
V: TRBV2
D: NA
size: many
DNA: TGTGCCAGCAGTGAATTGGCAGGGAACGAAAAACTGTTTTTT
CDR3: CASSELAGNEKLFF

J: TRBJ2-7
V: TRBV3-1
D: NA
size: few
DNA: TGTGCCAGCAGCCCGGGATGGGCCTACGAGCAGTACTTC
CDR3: CASSPGWAYEQYF

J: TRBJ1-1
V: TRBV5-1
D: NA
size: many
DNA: TGCGCCAGCAGCTACACCACGGTCGTACGTGAAGCTTTCTTT
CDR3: CASSYTTVVREAFF

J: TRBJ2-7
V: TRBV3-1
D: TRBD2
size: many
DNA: TGTGCCAGCCTTAAAAGCGGGGCCTACGAGCAGTACTTC
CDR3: CASLKSGAYEQYF

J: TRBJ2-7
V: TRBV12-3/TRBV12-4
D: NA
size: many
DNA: TGTGCCAGCAGTTTTAATACCTACGAGCAGTACTTC
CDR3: CASSFNTYEQYF

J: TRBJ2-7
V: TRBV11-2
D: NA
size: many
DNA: TGTGCCAGCAGCCAGCAAAGAGTCTACGAGCAGTACTTC
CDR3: CASSQQRVYEQYF

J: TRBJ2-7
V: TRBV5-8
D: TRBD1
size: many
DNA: TGTGCCAGCAGCCCGGGACAGGGGGGAGCTAATTTC
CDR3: CASSPGQGGANF

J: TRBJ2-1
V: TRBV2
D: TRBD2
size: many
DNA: TGTGCCAGCAGTGAGTCGGGACTAGCTACTGGTGAGCAGTTCTTC
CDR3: CASSESGLATGEQFF

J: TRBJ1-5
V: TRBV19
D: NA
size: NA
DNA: TGTGCCAGTAGTATTGACGGATATGTCAATCAGCCCCAGCATTTT
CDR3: CASSIDGYVNQPQHF

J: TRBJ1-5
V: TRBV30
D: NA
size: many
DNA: TGTGCCTGGAGTAACGGGGCAGTCGGTCAGCCCCAGCATTTT
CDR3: CAWSNGAVGQPQHF

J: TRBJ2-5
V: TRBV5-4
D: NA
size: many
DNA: TGTGCCAGCAGCGCCCCGGCCCGCCAAGAGACCCAGTACTTC
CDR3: CASSAPARQETQYF

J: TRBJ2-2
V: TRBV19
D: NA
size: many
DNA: TGTGCCAGTAGTATCGCCTCCGGGGAGCTGTTTTTT
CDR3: CASSIASGELFF

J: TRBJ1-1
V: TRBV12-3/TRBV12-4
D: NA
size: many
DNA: TGTGCCAGCAGTTTAGCGCTAAGGGGGGGGGAGGCTTTCTTT
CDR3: CASSLALRGGEAFF

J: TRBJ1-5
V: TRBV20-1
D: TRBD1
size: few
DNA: TGCAGTGCTAGGCTCCCAGGCTCAGGGACAGGGCTCAATCAGCCCCAGCATTTT
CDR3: CSARLPGSGTGLNQPQHF

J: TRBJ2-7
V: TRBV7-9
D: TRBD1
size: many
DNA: TGTGCCAGCAGCCTGGGACAGGGTGACGAGCAGTACTTC
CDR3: CASSLGQGDEQYF

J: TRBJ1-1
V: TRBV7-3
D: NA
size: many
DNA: TGTGCCAGCAGCTTAATGAGGGGGTCTGAAGCTTTCTTT
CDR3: CASSLMRGSEAFF

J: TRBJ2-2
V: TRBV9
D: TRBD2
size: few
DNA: TGTGCCAGCAGCTCTAGCGGGACTAGCGGGAGGGCCTTCACCGGGGAGCTGTTTTTT
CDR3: CASSSSGTSGRAFTGELFF

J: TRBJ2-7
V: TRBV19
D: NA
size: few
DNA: TGTGCCAGTAGTATACAGTCGGAGGTCGGCGAGCAGTACTTC
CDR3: CASSIQSEVGEQYF

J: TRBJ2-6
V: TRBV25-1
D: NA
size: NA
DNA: TGTGCCAGCAGTGTCGCTCTCTCTGGGGCCAACGTCCTGACTTTC
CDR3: CASSVALSGANVLTF

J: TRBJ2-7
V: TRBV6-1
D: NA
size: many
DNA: TGTGCCAGCATAGACAGGTCTTACGTGGAGCAGTACTTC
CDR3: CASIDRSYVEQYF

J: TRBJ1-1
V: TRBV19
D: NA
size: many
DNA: TGTGCCAGTAGTCCCCACATATTCCCTCAGGAGAACACTGAAGCTTTCTTT
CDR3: CASSPHIFPQENTEAFF

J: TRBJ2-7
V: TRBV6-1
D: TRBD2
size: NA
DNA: TGTGCCAGCAGTGGGGGACCGGGACTAGCGGGATACGAGCAGTACTTC
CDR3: CASSGGPGLAGYEQYF

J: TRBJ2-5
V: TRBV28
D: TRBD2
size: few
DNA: TGTGCCAGCAGGGGGGGGGGTGCGGGGATCCAAGAGACCCAGTACTTC
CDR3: CASRGGGAGIQETQYF

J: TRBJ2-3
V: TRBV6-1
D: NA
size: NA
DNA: TGTGCCAGCGGCCGGGACACTAGCACAGATACGCAGTATTTT
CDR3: CASGRDTSTDTQYF

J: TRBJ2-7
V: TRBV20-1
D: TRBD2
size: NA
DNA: TGCAGTGCTACCGGGACTAGCGGGAGTCACGGCTACGAGCAGTACTTC
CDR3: CSATGTSGSHGYEQYF

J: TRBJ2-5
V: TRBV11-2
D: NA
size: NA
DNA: TGCGCCAGCAGCCAAGTGGACGGCGGCGGGATCGAGCAAGAGACCCAGTACTTC
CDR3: CASSQVDGGGIEQETQYF

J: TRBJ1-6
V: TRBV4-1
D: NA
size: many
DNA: TGCGCCAGCAGCCAAAAGCCTTTATTTTCACCCCTCCACTTT
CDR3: CASSQKPLFSPLHF

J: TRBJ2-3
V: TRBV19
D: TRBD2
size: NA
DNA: TGTGCCAGTAGTATTGGGGACTACCGCACAGATACGCAGTATTTT
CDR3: CASSIGDYRTDTQYF

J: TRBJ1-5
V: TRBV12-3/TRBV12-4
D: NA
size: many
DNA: TGTGCCAGCATGGACCGGGGCAATCAGCCCCAGCATTTT
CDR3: CASMDRGNQPQHF

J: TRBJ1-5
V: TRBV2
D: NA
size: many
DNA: TGTGCCAGCAGTTACCTGGCTATGGACCGTAGCAATCAGCCCCAGCATTTT
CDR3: CASSYLAMDRSNQPQHF

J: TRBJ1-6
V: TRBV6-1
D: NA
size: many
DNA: TGTGCCAGCAGTCCGAGGTCCTATAATTCACCCCTCCACTTT
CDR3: CASSPRSYNSPLHF

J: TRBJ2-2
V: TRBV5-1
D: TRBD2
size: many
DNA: TGCGCCAGCAGCCTTGCCGTTGGTAGCGGGCACCTAAACACCGGGGAGCTGTTTTTT
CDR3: CASSLAVGSGHLNTGELFF

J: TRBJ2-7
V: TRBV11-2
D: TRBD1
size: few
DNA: TGTGCCAGCAGCAACCGGACAGGGGGCAACGAGCAGTACTTC
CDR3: CASSNRTGGNEQYF

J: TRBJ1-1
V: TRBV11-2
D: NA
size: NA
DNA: TGTGCCAGCAGGATTTTAAGGGAGAACACTGAAGCTTTCTTT
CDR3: CASRILRENTEAFF

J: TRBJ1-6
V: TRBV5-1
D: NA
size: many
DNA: TGCGCCAGCAGCTGGGGAGGGGGTGAATCACCCCTCCACTTT
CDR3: CASSWGGGESPLHF

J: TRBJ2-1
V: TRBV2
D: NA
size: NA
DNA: TGTGCCAGCAGTGGATCCGGGCTCGTGCAGTTCTTC
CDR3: CASSGSGLVQFF

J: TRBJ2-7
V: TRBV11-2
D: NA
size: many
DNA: TGTGCCAGCAGCTTAGCCGGGGCGCACTACGAGCAGTACTTC
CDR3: CASSLAGAHYEQYF

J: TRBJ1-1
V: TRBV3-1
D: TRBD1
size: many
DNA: TGTGCCAGCAGCATCGGCGGGGCAGGGGGAACTGAAGCTTTCTTT
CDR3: CASSIGGAGGTEAFF

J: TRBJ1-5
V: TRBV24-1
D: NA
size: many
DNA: TGTGCCACCAGTGATACCAGGGGACGCAATCAGCCCCAGCATTTT
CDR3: CATSDTRGRNQPQHF

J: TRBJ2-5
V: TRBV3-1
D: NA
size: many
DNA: TGTGCGGCTAGCGCGGTTAGTGGAACCCAGTACTTC
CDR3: CAASAVSGTQYF

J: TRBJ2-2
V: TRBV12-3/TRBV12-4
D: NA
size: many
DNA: TGTGCCAGCAGTCTTAGTGGCAGCCGGAACACCGGGGAGCTGTTTTTT
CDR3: CASSLSGSRNTGELFF

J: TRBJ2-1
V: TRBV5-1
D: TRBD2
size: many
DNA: TGTGCCAGCAGCCTAGCGGGAGAGCAGTTCTTC
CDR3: CASSLAGEQFF

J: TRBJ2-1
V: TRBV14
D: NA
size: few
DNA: TGTGCCAGCAGCCAGAGTTATAACAATGAGCAGTTCTTC
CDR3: CASSQSYNNEQFF